The source of this T cell receptor (beta chain) is a study of blood T cell repertoires in COVID-19. Across the study: The study drew acute and convalescent COVID-19 samples from the United States, Italy and Spain. Nucleic acid was either cDNA or gDNA, and it came from T cells, B-cell-depleted T cells, or PBMCs.

Authors' processing steps: Amplification of reference gene primers provided the estimated nucleated cell counts. The repertoire was sequenced with immunoSEQ multiplex PCR; TCRdb's copy has only in-frame clones and lacks some. V, J and clone size are taken as reported in that table, and D and trimming were inferred from the DNA itself. The top ten clones hold over 0.2% of a sample with about 670,000 clones, 85% to 90% of them seen once. The V gene lost 0 bases and the J gene lost 10 bases, with 19 bases spanning the gap. The CDR3 runs 15 residues. From germline, CDR1 is SGHRS and CDR2 YFSETQ. The sequencing sample was made of peripheral blood. The sequence was obtained from a woman under 30 with acute or convalescent COVID-19. This chain joins TRBV5-1 and TRBJ1-1; tentative D call: TRBD1 (6 bases). Here the CDR3 DNA reads TGCGCCAGCAGCTTGGGGACAGTGGGACTACCGGGAGCTTTCTTT. Amino acid sequence: CASSLGTVGLPGAFF.